The 17 T cell receptor beta chains below all came from one sample that was sequenced in a study of shared clonotypes between healthy human individuals. The assay was immunoSEQ multiplex PCR, and TCRdb's table has in-frame clones only and misses some. The sample lists approximately 2,300,000 clones, less than 95% occurring once. The material sequenced was naive CD4+ T cells from PBMCs. The subset here: CD45RA+ positively selected. These receptors all come from a man between 18 and 29 years old in good health. Some clones in this sample may be carry-over from other donors' samples.

V gene TRBV5-1 combines with J gene TRBJ1-2; D may be TRBD1 (5 bases). This CDR3 is 14 amino acids long. V shed 0 bases and J shed 4 bases, with 10 bases lying between them. CDR1 and CDR2 from the germline V gene are SGHRS and YFSETQ. CDR3 in amino acids: CASSLDVTGYGYTF. Written as DNA, the CDR3 is TGCGCCAGCAGCTTGGATGTCACAGGCTATGGCTACACCTTC.

This sequence joins TRBV4-1 and TRBJ2-1, with D unresolved. The V gene lost 2 bases and the J gene lost 2 bases, with 10 bases spanning the gap. CDR1 and CDR2 from the germline V gene are MGHRA and YSYEKL. This CDR3 has 15 residues. CDR3 in DNA: TGCGCCAGCAGCCAAAACACCCTGACCTACAATGAGCAGTTCTTC. The encoded protein is CASSQNTLTYNEQFF.

J is TRBJ2-7 and V is TRBV29-1; D possibly corresponds to TRBD1 (5 bases). Germline V gene data show CDR1 as SQVTM and CDR2 as ANQGSEA. Trimming took off 6 bases at V and 2 bases at J, with 11 bases between the two ends. This CDR3 is built from 12 residues. The CDR3 region has the DNA TGCAGCGTAGAACAGGTTACCTACGAGCAGTACTTC. It specifies CSVEQVTYEQYF.

Concerning this clone itself: The identical CDR3 is also encoded by other nucleotide sequences in the sample. The chain employs TRBV7-9 and TRBJ2-1; perhaps TRBD2 as D (6 bases). The CDR3 extends over 14 amino acids. Germline V gene lookup returns CDR1 SEHNR and CDR2 FQNEAQ (reference sequence). V was clipped by 1 base and J by 7 bases, with 11 bases between them. This CDR3 reads CASSLVLARNEQFF. CDR3 nucleotide sequence: TGTGCCAGCAGCTTAGTCCTAGCGAGGAATGAGCAGTTCTTC.

The V call is TRBV5-4, the J call TRBJ2-1; perhaps TRBD1 as D (6 bases). V was pared by 4 bases and J by 1 base, with 12 bases between. This CDR3 has 15 residues. Germline assignment: CDR1 SGHNT and CDR2 YYREEE (reference sequence). In DNA form, the CDR3 reads TGTGCCAGCAGCCAGGGGATCCCTTCCTACAATGAGCAGTTCTTC. Translated: CASSQGIPSYNEQFF.

Comments on this clone: A read error may produce the germline difference seen at one junction end. The J gene is TRBJ2-7, the V gene TRBV6-5; TRBD1 aligns across 7 bases. The CDR3 is 14 amino acids. The germline V gene encodes CDR1 MNHEY and CDR2 SVGAGI. Written as DNA, the CDR3 is TGTGTCAGCAGCCGTCTCCGGGACAGCTACGAGCAGTACTTC. Protein: CVSSRLRDSYEQYF.

The chain couples TRBV5-1 to TRBJ2-1, with unresolved D. CDR1 and CDR2 from the germline V gene are SGHRS and YFSETQ. The CDR3 covers 15 residues. V lost 1 base, J lost 0 bases, and 8 bases lay in between. The CDR3 sequence is CASSLLSDSYNEQFF. The CDR3 nucleotides are TGCGCCAGCAGCTTGTTATCGGACTCCTACAATGAGCAGTTCTTC.

V gene TRBV7-9 combines with J gene TRBJ1-1, with 7 bases fitting TRBD1. The CDR3 consists of 14 residues. In germline, CDR1 is SEHNR, CDR2 FQNEAQ (reference sequence). Trimming cost V 4 bases and J 3 bases; bases outside gene matches: 5. The CDR3 protein is CASSSWDSDTEAFF. The DNA of the CDR3 is TGTGCCAGCAGCTCCTGGGACAGCGACACTGAAGCTTTCTTT.

CDR3 in DNA: TGTGCCAGCGCGGCCTGGGTAGGGCATGAGCAGTTCTTC. Its translation is CASAAWVGHEQFF. The chain has TRBV7-9 and TRBJ2-1; unclear D gene. The CDR3 has 13 residues. Germline assignment: CDR1 SEHNR and CDR2 FQNEAQ (reference sequence). Trimming shortened V by 8 bases and J by 8 bases, and 16 bases separated the two germline ends.

This clone was found once. The chain is built from TRBV5-4 and TRBJ2-3, with 14 nucleotides matching TRBD2. V was pared by 4 bases and J by 4 bases, with 11 bases of the junction left unmatched. CDR3 length: 18 amino acids. The V gene's germline CDR1 is SGHNT and CDR2 YYREEE (reference sequence). CDR3 residues: CASSGTSGRGAGPDTQYF. In DNA, the CDR3 is TGTGCCAGCAGCGGGACTAGCGGGAGAGGCGCGGGGCCAGATACGCAGTATTTT.

Here the CDR3 reads CASSSGQGLDEQYF. The DNA for the CDR3 is TGTGCCAGCAGTTCGGGACAGGGCCTCGACGAGCAGTACTTC. The chain employs TRBV28 and TRBJ2-7; 9 positions match TRBD1. This CDR3 spans 14 amino acids. V gave up 4 bases and J gave up 5 bases; unmatched junction bases: 6. The germline V gene has CDR1 MDHEN and CDR2 SYDVKM.

The rearrangement joins TRBV25-1 to TRBJ1-4; D not resolved. Germline V gives CDR1 MGHDK, CDR2 SYGVNS. The germline V and J ends were trimmed by 2 bases and 8 bases, with 9 bases remaining between them. The CDR3 loop spans 13 amino acids. The CDR3 protein is CASSERWQEKLFF. The CDR3 DNA is TGTGCCAGCAGTGAACGGTGGCAAGAAAAACTGTTTTTT.

The rearrangement links TRBV7-9 to TRBJ1-6; D perhaps matches TRBD1 (6 bases). The CDR3 has 14 amino acids. CDR1 SEHNR and CDR2 FQNEAQ come from the germline V gene (reference sequence). V was trimmed by 5 bases and J by 2 bases, leaving 7 bases between them. CDR3 nucleotides: TGTGCCAGCAGCCAGGGGCCCTATAATTCACCCCTCCACTTT. Its translation: CASSQGPYNSPLHF.

Note on this clone: Other DNA sequences in this specimen translate into the identical CDR3. Here the CDR3 reads CASSPGGGEEKLFF. DNA for the CDR3: TGTGCCAGCTCACCAGGTGGGGGCGAGGAAAAACTGTTTTTT. This chain joins TRBV18 and TRBJ1-4; D is possibly TRBD1 (6 bases). Deletions cut 2 bases from V and 8 bases from J, with 12 bases between. The CDR3 contains 14 residues. Germline-derived CDR1 and CDR2 are KGHSH and LQKENI.

The chain recombines TRBV18 with TRBJ1-5; D is possibly TRBD1 (6 bases). From germline, CDR1 is KGHSH and CDR2 LQKENI. The CDR3 extends over 15 amino acids. Trimming removed 0 bases from V and 7 bases from J, with 13 bases in between. CDR3 sequence (DNA): TGTGCCAGCTCACCACCTGGGGGGCAGAGACAGCCCCAGCATTTT. Translation: CASSPPGGQRQPQHF.

The chain is built from TRBV27 and TRBJ2-3, with TRBD2 matching 12 bases. The CDR3 has 18 amino acids. The J segment lost 0 bases and the V segment lost 4 bases, leaving 8 bases of the junction unmatched. CDR1 is MNHEY, CDR2 SMNVEV, per germline (reference sequence). In DNA, the CDR3 is TGTGCCAGCAGTTCTCCGGGACTAGCGGGCGTAAGCACAGATACGCAGTATTTT. It specifies CASSSPGLAGVSTDTQYF.

The rearrangement links TRBV7-3 to TRBJ2-5, with TRBD1 matching 9 bases. After removal of 6 bases from V and 5 bases from J, the junction contained 13 bases not matched to a gene. The CDR3 sequence is 16 residues long. Germline CDR1 reads SGHTA; CDR2 reads FQGTGA. CDR3 protein: CASSPKGTGPMETQYF. The CDR3 DNA reads TGTGCCAGCAGTCCCAAAGGGACAGGGCCGATGGAGACCCAGTACTTC.